The clone carrying this T cell receptor beta chain came up many times. Its target is unknown. Time point given: persistent/refractory GD, antithyroid drugs over 5 years with positive TRAb. PBMC-derived RNA was used for the TCR library. Diagnosis followed American Thyroid Association guidelines for Graves' disease. Patients were enrolled at an endocrinology department in Xi'an, China. The entry originates in a study of regulatory T cells in long-lasting Graves disease. Study-level background: Patients met the persistent Graves' disease definition after over 5 years of antithyroid drugs with positive TSH receptor antibodies. Study findings and constraints: Relative to new patients (around 1,000), persistent patients exhibited greater sharing of public clonotypes (approximately 3,000).

Sequencing libraries for TCR beta were prepared with iRepertoire HTBI primers and Arm-PCR of CDR3 regions. TCRdb re-analysed the multiplex PCR reads in MiXCR, keeping a single row per CDR3 protein. This table holds roughly 430,000 distinct CDR3 sequences, under 25% found once. The ends were cut back, 8 bases at V and 5 bases at J, with 15 bases in the middle. The CDR3 consists of 13 residues. This chain uses TRBV12-3 or TRBV12-4 with TRBJ1-2; D remains unclear. The sequence was obtained from a female donor with Graves disease. Here the sequenced sample was peripheral blood mononuclear cells (PBMCs), taken when the disease was refractory, from a patient treated with antithyroid drugs. The CDR3 DNA reads as TGTGCCAGCCTCGGTTTTAACGAGTATGGCTACACCTTC. It translates to CASLGFNEYGYTF.